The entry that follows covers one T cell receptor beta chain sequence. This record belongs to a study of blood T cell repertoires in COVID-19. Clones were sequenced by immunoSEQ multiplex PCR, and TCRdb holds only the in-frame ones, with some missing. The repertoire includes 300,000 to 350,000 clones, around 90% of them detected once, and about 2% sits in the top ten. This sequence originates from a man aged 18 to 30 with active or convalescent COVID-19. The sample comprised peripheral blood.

CDR3 protein: CASSLAGAGYGYTF. The CDR3 DNA sequence: TGCGCCAGCAGCTTGGCAGGGGCCGGCTATGGCTACACCTTC. V usage is TRBV5-1 and J usage is TRBJ1-2, with a weak D call TRBD1 (6 bases). This CDR3 is 14 amino acids long. Germline V gene sequence: CDR1 SGHRS, CDR2 YFSETQ. V lost 0 bases and J lost 4, with 10 bases in between.